This T cell receptor (beta chain) emerged from a study of CD8 T cells in ankylosing spondylitis. Study-wide results and limits: Roughly eight highly homologous variants made up a TCR beta motif that seemed to typify ankylosing spondylitis blood.

The CDR3 covers 14 residues. Germline-derived CDR1 and CDR2 are SGHAT and FQNNGV. The germline V and J ends were trimmed by 1 base and 4 bases, with 7 bases remaining between them. Molecular-barcoded quantitative 5'-RACE produced these TCR beta libraries. TCRdb re-derived calls from the 5' RACE reads in MiXCR, one entry per CDR3 protein. The sample carries hundreds of thousands of distinct CDR3 sequences, about 11% recorded once. Notes on this clonotype: Its antigen is still unknown.

The sample consisted of blood, either unsorted or a sorted T cell fraction (not recorded which). The receptor's source is a male donor with ankylosing spondylitis. This sequence joins TRBV11-2 and TRBJ2-2; D not resolved. The CDR3 region is CASSLGVSTGELFF. CDR3 sequence (DNA): TGTGCCAGCAGCTTAGGAGTAAGCACCGGGGAGCTGTTTTTT.